This TCR beta chain was observed in a study of siplizumab effects on memory and regulatory T cells. Assay used: immunoSEQ multiplex PCR; TCRdb lists only in-frame clones, some missing. The sample consists of approximately 100,000 clones, around nine tenths of them appearing once. CDR1 is PRHDT, CDR2 FYEKMQ, per germline (reference sequence). V lost 2 bases and J lost 5; bases outside the gene matches: 13. This CDR3 is 18 amino acids long. The chain is built from TRBV13 and TRBJ2-5; 11 bases line up with TRBD1. The clonotype originates from a human donor in good health. Sequencing was performed on non-Treg CD4+ T cells sorted from blood. DNA of the CDR3: TGTGCCAGCAGCTTATGGACAGGGGGCGGGATACGGTCGGAGACCCAGTACTTC. Translating gives CASSLWTGGGIRSETQYF.